The entry below describes one T cell receptor (beta chain). The antigen remains unidentified. The data stem from a study of blood T cells in healthy people across ages. Study observations and caveats: Per million T cells, TCR beta diversity dropped about linearly as age rose. Donors of long life had a larger count of naive CD4+ cells and greater diversity than aged donors.

Germline V gene data show CDR1 as SGHRS and CDR2 as YFSETQ. The CDR3 consists of 16 residues. The V gene lost 2 bases and the J gene lost 0 bases, with 11 bases spanning the gap. Next came a second PCR, run for roughly 6 to 11 cycles, which used a sample-barcoded 5' primer along with a J-beta primer mix. TCRdb recomputed calls from the 5' RACE reads with MiXCR, one row per CDR3 protein. Of some 790,000 distinct CDR3 sequences listed, about 28% are singletons. In terms of origin and age, donors were healthy Caucasian individuals from Russia aged 6 to 90. This chain links TRBV5-1 with TRBJ2-2; TRBD1 might be the D (5 bases). This sequence was found in a woman aged 80 or over in good health. Sequences were obtained from blood. Written as DNA, the CDR3 is TGCGCCAGCAGCTTAGGTGGGGCCCCGAACACCGGGGAGCTGTTTTTT. The encoded protein is CASSLGGAPNTGELFF. Full variable domain (missing parts from reference TRBV5-1 and TRBJ2-2): KAGVTQTPRYLIKTRGQQVTLSCSPISGHRSVSWYQQTPGQGLQFLFEYFSETQRNKGNFPGRFSGRQFSNSRSEMNVSTLELGDSALYLCASSLGGAPNTGELFFGEGSRLTVL.